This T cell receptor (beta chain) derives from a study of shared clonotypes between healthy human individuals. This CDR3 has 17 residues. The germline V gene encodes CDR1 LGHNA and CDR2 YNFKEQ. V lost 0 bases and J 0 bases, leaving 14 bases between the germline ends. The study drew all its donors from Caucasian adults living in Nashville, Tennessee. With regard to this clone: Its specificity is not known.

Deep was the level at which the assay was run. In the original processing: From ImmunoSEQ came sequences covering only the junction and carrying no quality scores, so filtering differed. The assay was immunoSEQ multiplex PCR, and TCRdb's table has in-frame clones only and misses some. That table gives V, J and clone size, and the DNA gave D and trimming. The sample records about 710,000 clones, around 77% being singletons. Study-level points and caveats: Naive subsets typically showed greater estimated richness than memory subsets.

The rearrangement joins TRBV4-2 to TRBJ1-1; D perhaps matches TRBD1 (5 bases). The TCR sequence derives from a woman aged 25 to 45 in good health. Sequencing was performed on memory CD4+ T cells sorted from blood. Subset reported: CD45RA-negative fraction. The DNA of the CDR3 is TGTGCCAGCAGCCAAGACCCGCTCGGGGGAATGAACACTGAAGCTTTCTTT. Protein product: CASSQDPLGGMNTEAFF.